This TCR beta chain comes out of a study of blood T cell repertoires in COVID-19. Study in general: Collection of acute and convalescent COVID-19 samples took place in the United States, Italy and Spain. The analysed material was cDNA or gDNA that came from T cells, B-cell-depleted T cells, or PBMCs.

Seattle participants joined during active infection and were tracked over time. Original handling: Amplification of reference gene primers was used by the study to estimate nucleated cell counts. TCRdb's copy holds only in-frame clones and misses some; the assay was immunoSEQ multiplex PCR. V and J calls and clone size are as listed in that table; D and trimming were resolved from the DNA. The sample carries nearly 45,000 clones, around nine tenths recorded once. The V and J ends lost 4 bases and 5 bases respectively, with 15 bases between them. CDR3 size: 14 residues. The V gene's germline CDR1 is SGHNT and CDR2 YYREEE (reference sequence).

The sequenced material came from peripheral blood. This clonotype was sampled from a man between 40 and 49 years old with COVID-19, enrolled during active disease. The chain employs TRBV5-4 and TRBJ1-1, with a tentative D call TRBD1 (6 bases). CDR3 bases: TGTGCCAGCAGCCGGTCGGGGGGCAAAACTGAAGCTTTCTTT. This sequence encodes CASSRSGGKTEAFF.